The 6 T cell receptor beta chains in this list originate from one sample, sequenced in a study of T cells in localized non-small cell lung cancer. TCRdb's copy holds only in-frame clones and misses some; the assay was immunoSEQ multiplex PCR. The sample records 50,000 to 55,000 clones, 75% to 90% being singletons. The starting material was peripheral blood mononuclear cells, obtained before any cancer treatment. These receptors came from a man aged 40 to 70 with stage III lung adenocarcinoma.

The chain employs TRBV11-2 and TRBJ1-2; D gene ambiguous. The length of the CDR3 is 16 residues. Trimming took 4 bases from V and 3 from J, leaving 18 bases between them. Germline CDR1 SGHAT, CDR2 FQNNGV. The CDR3 loop reads CASSSLDGEGDYGYTF. CDR3 bases: TGTGCCAGCAGCTCACTAGATGGGGAGGGTGACTATGGCTACACCTTC.

The chain joins TRBV19 to TRBJ1-2; D not certain. Looked up from germline, CDR1 is LNHDA and CDR2 is SQIVND (reference sequence). The CDR3 totals 11 residues. Trimming removed 1 base from V and 9 bases from J, with 6 bases in between. The CDR3 nucleotides are TGTGCCAGTAGTATAGGCGCTAGCTACACCTTC. This encodes CASSIGASYTF. The variable domain in full, completed from reference TRBV19 and TRBJ1-2, reads DGGITQSPKYLFRKEGQNVTLSCEQNLNHDAMYWYRQDPGQGLRLIYYSQIVNDFQKGDIAEGYSVSREKKESFPLTVTSAQKNPTAFYLCASSIGASYTFGSGTRLTVV.

This rearrangement joins TRBV5-8 to TRBJ1-2, with D uncertain. Germline assignment: CDR1 SGHTS and CDR2 YDEGEE. Trimming cost V 2 bases and J 3 bases, with 11 bases left between them. The CDR3 has 14 amino acids. The CDR3, as DNA: TGTGCCAGCAGCTTAGGCAGCGATCACTATGGCTACACCTTC. It is translated as CASSLGSDHYGYTF. Full variable domain (remainder filled in from reference TRBV5-8 and TRBJ1-2): EAGVTQSPTHLIKTRGQQATLRCSPISGHTSVYWYQQALGLGLQFLLWYDEGEERNRGNFPPRFSGRQFPNYSSELNVNALELEDSALYLCASSLGSDHYGYTFGSGTRLTVV.

The CDR3 DNA is TGTGCCAGTAGTATAGAGGCCTGGGAGACCCAGTACTTC. It codes for CASSIEAWETQYF. The chain combines TRBV19 with TRBJ2-5; D remains unclear. V gave up 0 bases and J gave up 5 bases, with 7 bases separating them. Per germline, CDR1 LNHDA and CDR2 SQIVND (reference sequence). This CDR3 region has 13 residues.

The chain has TRBV7-9 and TRBJ1-5; 7 bases map to TRBD1. Germline CDR1 SEHNR, CDR2 FQNEAQ (reference sequence). This CDR3 has 19 residues. With V trimmed by 4 bases and J by 0 bases, 15 bases remained unmatched. The CDR3 loop reads CASSSFSGGGFYSNQPQHF. In nucleotides, the CDR3 is TGTGCCAGCAGCTCGTTCTCGGGAGGGGGCTTCTATAGCAATCAGCCCCAGCATTTT.

On this clone itself: Other DNA sequences in this sample translate to the same CDR3. The CDR3 DNA follows: TGTGCCAGCAGCCCGGGGGCAGATACGCAGTATTTT. Translation gives CASSPGADTQYF. The rearrangement links TRBV14 to TRBJ2-3; D is perhaps TRBD2 (6 bases). The V and J ends lost 4 bases and 4 bases respectively, with 6 bases between them. This CDR3 has 12 residues. The V gene's germline CDR1 is SGHDN and CDR2 FVKESK.